This TCR beta chain was found in a study of blood T cell repertoires in COVID-19. In the study overall: The United States, Italy and Spain were the sources of the acute and convalescent COVID-19 samples. T cells, B-cell-depleted T cells, or PBMCs supplied cDNA or gDNA.

The germline gives CDR1 SGHDT, CDR2 YYEEEE. Trimming stripped 2 bases from V and 0 bases from J, with 11 bases between. This CDR3 is 15 amino acids long. Authors' methods: Reference gene primers were amplified, and this amplification served to estimate nucleated cell counts. Method: immunoSEQ multiplex PCR; TCRdb's copy keeps in-frame clones and lacks some. V and J calls and clone size follow that table, whereas D and trimming were derived from the DNA. The sample yields about 170,000 clones, 82% seen once. This clone was counted a single time. This clonotype was obtained from a woman of 80 years or more with acute or convalescent COVID-19. This chain connects TRBV5-6 to TRBJ2-5; maybe TRBD2 (5 bases). Sequences were obtained from peripheral blood. CDR3: CASSFGLLYQETQYF. For the CDR3, the DNA is TGTGCCAGCAGCTTCGGACTTCTGTACCAAGAGACCCAGTACTTC. The whole variable domain, remainder taken from reference TRBV5-6 and TRBJ2-5, is DAGVTQSPTHLIKTRGQQVTLRCSPKSGHDTVSWYQQALGQGPQFIFQYYEEEERQRGNFPDRFSGHQFPNYSSELNVNALLLGDSALYLCASSFGLLYQETQYFGPGTRLLVL.